This note documents a single TCR beta chain sequence. These data are taken from a study of blood T cell repertoires in COVID-19. For the study at large: Some COVID-19 samples were acute and others convalescent; all came from the United States, Italy and Spain. T cells, B-cell-depleted T cells, or PBMCs supplied cDNA or gDNA.

In the authors' workflow: By means of reference gene primer amplification, nucleated cell counts were estimated. Clones were sequenced by immunoSEQ multiplex PCR, and TCRdb holds only the in-frame ones, with some missing. That table supplies the V and J calls and clone size; D and trimming were determined from the DNA. Among about 240,000 clones, around 86% were seen once, and the ten largest hold 12%. With 4 bases removed from V and 4 bases from J, the gap between germline ends came to 7 bases. This CDR3 comprises 13 residues. This TCR was sampled from a woman aged 60 to 75 with active or convalescent COVID-19. This chain links TRBV12-3 or TRBV12-4 with TRBJ1-4, with D maybe TRBD1 (5 bases). The material sequenced was peripheral blood. As DNA, the CDR3 is TGTGCCAGCAGTTGGGGCTTTAATGAAAAACTGTTTTTT. Amino acids: CASSWGFNEKLFF.